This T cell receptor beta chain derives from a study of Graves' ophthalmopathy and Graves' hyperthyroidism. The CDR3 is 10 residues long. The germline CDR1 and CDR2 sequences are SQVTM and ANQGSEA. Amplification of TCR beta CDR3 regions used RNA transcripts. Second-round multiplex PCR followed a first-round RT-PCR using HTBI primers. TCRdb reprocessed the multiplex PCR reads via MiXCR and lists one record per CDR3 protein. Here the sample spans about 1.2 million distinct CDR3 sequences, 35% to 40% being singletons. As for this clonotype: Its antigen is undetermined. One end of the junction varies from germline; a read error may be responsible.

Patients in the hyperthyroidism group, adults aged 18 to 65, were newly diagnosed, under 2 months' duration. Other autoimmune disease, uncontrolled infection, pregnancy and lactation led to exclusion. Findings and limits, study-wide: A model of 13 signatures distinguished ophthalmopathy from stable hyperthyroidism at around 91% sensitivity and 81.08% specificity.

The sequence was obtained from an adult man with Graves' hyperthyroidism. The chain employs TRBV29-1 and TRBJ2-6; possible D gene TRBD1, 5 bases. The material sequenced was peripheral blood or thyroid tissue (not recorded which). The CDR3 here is CSASDTSEAF. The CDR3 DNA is TGCAGCGCCTCGGACACATCTGAAGCTTTC. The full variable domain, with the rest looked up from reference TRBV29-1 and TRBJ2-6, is SAVISQKPSRDICQRGTSLTIQCQVDSQVTMMFWYRQQPGQSLTLIATANQGSEATYESGFVIDKFPISRPNLTFSTLTVSNMSPEDSSIYLCSASDTSEAFGAGSRLTVL.